This T cell receptor beta chain emerged from a study of cytomegalovirus exposure and HLA in healthy donors. Background on the study: Of the donors genotyped, 398 in all, about 76% fell in the Caucasian-associated ancestry cluster.

PCR primers comprised 60 Vbeta and 13 Jbeta primers. Profiling relied on immunoSEQ multiplex PCR, and the TCRdb table lists in-frame clones only, not all of them. The data contain over 85,000 clones, around three quarters of them singletons. This CDR3 spans 14 amino acids. Germline V gene lookup returns CDR1 ENHRY and CDR2 SYGVKD. Trimming removed 8 bases from V and 4 bases from J; junction bases left unmatched: 10. The sequenced sample was PBMCs. The V and J genes are TRBV10-3 and TRBJ1-2; 7 bases map to TRBD1. This TCR derives from a woman in her twenties or thirties in good health and CMV-seronegative. CDR3 sequence: CAISSGGSSYGYTF. CDR3 sequence (DNA): TGTGCCATCTCGTCAGGGGGGTCGAGCTATGGCTACACCTTC.